Below, 10 T cell receptor beta chains from the same sample are listed, as sequenced in a study of human T cells and chemical hapten exposure. TCRdb itself ran the RACE reads through MiXCR, one entry per CDR3 protein. Of under 200,000 distinct CDR3 sequences listed, approximately 31% are singletons. Time point specified: pre-sensitization, week 0. As for treatment: therapeutic diphenylcyclopropenone sensitization with weekly scalp DPC. Sample: whole blood, taken in connection with sensitization to the hapten diphenylcyclopropenone (DPC). These receptor sequences come from a woman aged 25-40 years with alopecia areata. Some clones in this sample may be carry-over from other donors' samples.

This clonotype was seen more than once but under ten times. This chain joins TRBV27 and TRBJ2-1, with 13 bases aligning to TRBD2. Losses at the gene ends were 4 bases for V and 6 bases for J; bases not matched to a gene: 3. The CDR3 runs to 15 residues. CDR1 is MNHEY and CDR2 is SMNVEV in the germline V gene (reference sequence). The CDR3 reads CASSSGTSGINEQFF. In DNA, the CDR3 is TGTGCCAGCAGTTCCGGGACTAGCGGGATCAATGAGCAGTTCTTC.

The gene calls are TRBV11-2 and TRBJ1-3; D is unresolved. The germline CDR1 and CDR2 sequences are SGHAT and FQNNGV. This CDR3 has 14 residues. V lost 5 bases and J 0 bases, leaving 8 bases between the germline ends. CDR3 in amino acids: CASSPGSSGNTIYF. The CDR3 nucleotides are TGTGCCAGCAGCCCCGGGAGCTCTGGAAACACCATATATTTT.

V usage is TRBV12-3 or TRBV12-4 and J usage is TRBJ1-4; 8 positions match TRBD1. The V gene end was trimmed by 5 bases and the J gene end by 4 bases; junction bases not matched to a gene: 15. The CDR3 runs to 18 residues. The CDR3 loop is CASSRLGQGGRINEKLFF. DNA for the CDR3: TGTGCCAGCAGTCGGCTCGGACAGGGTGGGCGGATTAATGAAAAACTGTTTTTT.

In this sample, this clonotype turned up a few times. This chain links TRBV5-5 with TRBJ2-3; maybe TRBD2 (5 bases). V was shortened by 9 bases and J by 1 base, with 21 bases between the two germline ends. The CDR3 contains 16 residues. Germline loops: CDR1 SGHKS, CDR2 YYEKEE (reference sequence). Written as DNA, the CDR3 is TGTGCCACCATGGTGGGTCCTAGCAAGGGCACAGATACGCAGTATTTT. This encodes CATMVGPSKGTDTQYF.

This rearrangement joins TRBV7-2 to TRBJ2-7; TRBD2 might be the D (5 bases). Trimming removed 5 bases at V and 4 bases at J, with 9 bases between. The CDR3 has 12 residues. CDR1 is SGHTA and CDR2 is FQGNSA in the germline V gene. CDR3 bases: TGTGCCAGCAGCCGCCCGGGGTACGAGCAGTACTTC. This translates into CASSRPGYEQYF. The full variable domain, its missing parts supplied by reference TRBV7-2 and TRBJ2-7, is GAGVSQSPSNKVTEKGKDVELRCDPISGHTALYWYRQSLGQGLEFLIYFQGNSAPDKSGLPSDRFSAERTGGSVSTLTIQRTQQEDSAVYLCASSRPGYEQYFGPGTRLTVT.

In its sample, this clonotype was seen many times. The rearrangement joins TRBV29-1 to TRBJ2-2; 8 bases are a match to TRBD1. Trimming cost V 6 bases and J 4 bases; bases outside gene matches: 4. The CDR3 extends over 13 amino acids. Germline V gene data show CDR1 as SQVTM and CDR2 as ANQGSEA. CDR3 in amino acids: CSVCTGGTGELFF. The CDR3 bases are TGCAGCGTCTGTACAGGGGGCACCGGGGAGCTGTTTTTT.

The table lists this clonotype with a few counts. The chain couples TRBV30 to TRBJ1-6; D unresolved. The CDR3 has 13 residues. Germline V lookup: CDR1 GTSNPN, CDR2 SVGIG (reference sequence). Trimming cost V 7 bases and J 7 bases, with 14 bases left between them. For the CDR3, the DNA is TGTGCCTTCCGGCGGGAAGGGAATTCACCCCTCCACTTT. This gives the protein CAFRREGNSPLHF.

The V gene is TRBV6-5, the J gene TRBJ1-1; D is perhaps TRBD1 (5 bases). The CDR3 length is 14 residues. Germline V lookup: CDR1 MNHEY, CDR2 SVGAGI. V was trimmed by 6 bases and J by 4 bases, leaving 15 bases between them. In DNA form, the CDR3 reads TGTGCCAGCAGCTCCAATGGGGCCACCACTGAAGCTTTCTTT. As protein: CASSSNGATTEAFF.

The rearrangement joins TRBV7-9 to TRBJ1-5; 8 bases fit TRBD1. The germline V gene has CDR1 SEHNR and CDR2 FQNEAQ (reference sequence). The V gene end was trimmed by 1 base and the J gene end by 5 bases; junction bases not matched to a gene: 7. The CDR3 extends over 16 amino acids. Here the CDR3 reads CASSLGTSGGDQPQHF. In DNA form, the CDR3 reads TGTGCCAGCAGCTTAGGAACTTCAGGGGGCGATCAGCCCCAGCATTTT.

The rearrangement uses TRBV7-2 and TRBJ2-3, with D possibly TRBD2 on 6 matching bases. CDR1 and CDR2 from the germline V gene are SGHTA and FQGNSA. The CDR3 covers 15 residues. Trimming cost V 1 base and J 8 bases, with 16 bases left between them. CDR3 loop: CASSLGSTSGLTQYF. CDR3 bases: TGTGCCAGCAGCTTAGGTAGCACCAGCGGGCTTACGCAGTATTTT.